The 5 T cell receptor beta chains below were found in one sample sequenced in a study of sequential checkpoint blockade in melanoma. Treatment denoted: randomized to nivolumab then ipilimumab (arm A) or the reverse (arm B). Clones were sequenced by immunoSEQ multiplex PCR, and TCRdb holds only the in-frame ones, with some missing. Among about 13,000 clones, about four fifths were seen once, and the ten largest hold 25% to 30%. The input for sequencing was CD8+ T cells sorted from blood (inferred from file names), taken from a patient given nivolumab and ipilimumab in sequence. The receptors derive from a human donor with melanoma.

The genes are TRBV9 and TRBJ2-1; 9 positions match TRBD2. The V gene's germline CDR1 is SGDLS and CDR2 YYNGEE. The CDR3 totals 17 residues. The V gene end was trimmed by 5 bases and the J gene end by 0 bases; junction bases not matched to a gene: 9. CDR3: CASSDPTGLASYNEQFF. The CDR3 coding sequence is TGTGCCAGCAGTGACCCTACGGGACTAGCCTCCTACAATGAGCAGTTCTTC.

The V and J genes are TRBV11-2 and TRBJ2-7; 9 nucleotides match TRBD1. V shed 5 bases and J 2 bases; nucleotides not matched to a gene: 7. This CDR3 region has 15 residues. Looked up from germline, CDR1 is SGHAT and CDR2 is FQNNGV. Here the CDR3 reads CASSPGTGTAYEQYF. CDR3 DNA sequence: TGTGCCAGCAGCCCCGGGACAGGGACCGCCTACGAGCAGTACTTC.

V and J are TRBV7-3 and TRBJ2-7; 9 bases match TRBD1. The germline CDR1 and CDR2 sequences are SGHTA and FQGTGA. The CDR3 has 13 amino acids. V shed 5 bases and J 5 bases; nucleotides not matched to a gene: 4. DNA of the CDR3: TGTGCCAGCAGCCCGGGACAGGGCCACGAGCAGTACTTC. It specifies CASSPGQGHEQYF.

The V and J genes are TRBV9 and TRBJ2-7; D is possibly TRBD1 (5 bases). The germline gives CDR1 SGDLS, CDR2 YYNGEE. The CDR3 is 13 residues long. The V gene lost 6 bases and the J gene lost 2 bases, with 12 bases spanning the gap. CDR3 sequence reads: CASTPGPPYEQYF. The CDR3 region has the DNA TGTGCCAGCACCCCAGGGCCCCCCTACGAGCAGTACTTC.

This clone was counted between two and nine times. DNA of the CDR3: TGTGCCAGCGTCTTAAATGAAAAACTGTTTTTT. Translated, it gives CASVLNEKLFF. This chain links TRBV2 with TRBJ1-4; D is ambiguous. The length of the CDR3 is 11 residues. With 8 bases removed from V and 5 bases from J, the gap between germline ends came to 6 bases. In germline, CDR1 is SNHLY, CDR2 FYNNEI.